This T cell receptor (beta chain) was captured in a study of blood T cell repertoires in COVID-19. Background on the study: Specimens from acute and convalescent COVID-19 originated in the United States, Italy and Spain. PBMCs, B-cell-depleted T cells, or T cells were the source of the cDNA or gDNA that made up the material.

Original methodology: Estimated nucleated cell counts came from reference gene primer amplification. Data came from immunoSEQ multiplex PCR; TCRdb stores just in-frame clones and leaves some out. That table supplies the V and J calls and clone size; D and trimming were determined from the DNA. The repertoire includes some 42,000 clones, almost 95% of them detected once, and approximately 9% sits in the top ten. The CDR3 spans 14 residues. J gave up 4 bases and V 4 bases, and 2 bases lay outside the gene matches. From germline, CDR1 is MNHEY and CDR2 SMNVEV (reference sequence). Sequencing used peripheral blood. The sequence was obtained from a man aged 50-60 years with active COVID-19. The genes are TRBV27 and TRBJ2-2, with TRBD2 identical over 8 bases. The CDR3 here is CASSWAGGTGELFF. The CDR3 DNA reads TGTGCCAGCAGTTGGGCGGGGGGCACCGGGGAGCTGTTTTTT.